A single T cell receptor beta chain is shown here with its context. In the authors' methods: It was from reference gene primer amplification that nucleated cell counts were estimated. Some clones are missing from TCRdb's copy, which holds only in-frame ones; the method was immunoSEQ multiplex PCR. The V and J calls and clone size are taken from that table; D and trimming were inferred from the DNA. The table lists about 160,000 clones, 80% to 85% of them singletons. This record comes from a study of blood T cell repertoires in COVID-19. Trimming stripped 6 bases from V and 0 bases from J, with 12 bases between. There are 14 residues in the CDR3. The germline V gene encodes CDR1 MNHEY and CDR2 SVGAGI.

The origin of this receptor is a woman older than 75 with active or convalescent COVID-19. The V gene is TRBV6-5, the J gene TRBJ2-7; D is perhaps TRBD2 (5 bases). Sample: peripheral blood. The CDR3 DNA sequence: TGTGCCAGCAGACTAGTGACTACCTCCTACGAGCAGTACTTC. Protein product: CASRLVTTSYEQYF.